This T cell receptor (beta chain) stems from a study of T-cell memory formation after mild COVID-19. The wider study: Largely donor-specific TCR clusters were found.

TCRdb recomputed calls from the 5' RACE reads with MiXCR, one row per CDR3 protein. The sample consists of about 400,000 distinct CDR3 sequences, about 15% of them appearing once. Notes on the study in general: Cross-reactive memory seemingly joined, as some responding clones were found in pre-infection memory. CD4+ bias marked clones expanding day 15 to 37, unlike balanced contracting clones.

About this clonotype: The antigen is unknown.

The origin of this receptor is a man between 18 and 29 years old who had mild COVID-19 (a few samples of this study predate the infection). Cell type and time point are not known. Input material: PBMCs or a T cell subset sorted from them (not recorded which).

The CDR3 DNA follows: TGTGCCAGCAGCCAGGGACGCGGGGTAGAAAGTGGCTACACCTTC. Translation gives CASSQGRGVESGYTF. The chain uses TRBV3-1 and TRBJ1-2; D is perhaps TRBD1 (5 bases). The V gene's germline CDR1 is LGHDT and CDR2 YNNKEL (reference sequence). The CDR3 contains 15 residues. V dropped 3 bases and J dropped 7 bases, with 18 bases sitting between them. Full variable domain (outside the CDR3, taken from reference TRBV3-1 and TRBJ1-2): DTAVSQTPKYLVTQMGNDKSIKCEQNLGHDTMYWYKQDSKKFLKIMFSYNNKELIINETVPNRFSPKSPDKAHLNLHINSLELGDSAVYFCASSQGRGVESGYTFGSGTRLTVV.